This T cell receptor (beta chain) was observed in a study of T cell repertoires in cytomegalovirus infection. Study at large: Public TCR beta signatures marked donors with CMV infection and the matching HLA.

This clonotype was detected many times. The target antigen is unknown. Study results and limitations: In two of eight donors, the top clonotype was HLA-C-restricted CMV-specific.

TCRdb re-called the reads with MiXCR, one entry per CDR3 protein. The table has a few hundred thousand distinct CDR3 sequences, around 27% seen once. V lost 6 bases and J lost 0, with 12 bases in between. CDR3 size: 14 residues. Germline V gene lookup returns CDR1 SGHVS and CDR2 FQNEAQ. This TCR was recovered from a human donor in good health (CMV status not recorded). Some clones in this sample may be carry-over from other donors' samples. The rearrangement links TRBV7-8 to TRBJ2-7, with a weak D call TRBD2 (6 bases). Sequenced sample: PBMCs. The CDR3: CASSPIADSYEQYF. For the CDR3, the DNA is TGTGCCAGCAGTCCAATAGCGGACTCCTACGAGCAGTACTTC.